This T cell receptor (beta chain) was retrieved from a study of cytomegalovirus exposure and HLA in healthy donors (dated by TCRdb to between 2016 and 2019). For the wider study: According to an earlier analysis of a few hundred of the donors, about 179 million T cells yielded over 100 million unique TCR beta sequences and around 280 Gb of sequence data. Genome-wide SNP genotypes for about three fifths of the roughly 670 donors were used in a later genetic analysis, which treated that subset as a discovery cohort. Alongside the repertoire data, information on donor age, sex, ethnicity and CMV serostatus was compiled. In an earlier analysis of 500 to 650 of the donors, high-throughput TCR beta sequencing was used to judge whether each TCR beta V gene segment behaved as functional or pseudogenic. About 280 gigabases of sequencing data and around 85 million unique TCR sequences made up an early release that covered approximately 700 HLA-typed donors. The aim of the study was to test whether cataloging public T cell receptors could identify signatures of past pathogen exposure. Every discovery cohort repertoire had been produced on one sequencing platform. In addition to the first cohort of 650 to 750 subjects, a separate validation cohort of approximately 130 different subjects was used. The study used immunosequencing to profile the T cell repertoires of 600 to 850 subjects and linked those repertoires to cytomegalovirus serostatus. Because of strong linkage in the cohort, five DR-DQ haplotypes were treated as single units for association and clustering. The study combined high-throughput TCR immunosequencing, statistical association of individual TCRs with disease status, and machine learning to predict cytomegalovirus infection status. The number of typed donors differed by locus: roughly 629-640 for A, B, C, DRB1 and DQB1; 500 to 550 for DQA1; approximately 600 for DPA1; and about 450 for DPB1. Rather than drawing on any new phenotypic data, the later analysis identified candidate immune exposures from TCR beta sequences and the way those sequences occurred across donors. In a later analysis, previously published TCR beta repertoires from 666 donors were re-analyzed and high-resolution HLA genotyping was added so that TCR occurrence patterns could be studied. HLA typing covered class I and class II loci at four-digit resolution. The genetic ancestry cluster associated with self-reported Caucasian donors included roughly four fifths of the roughly 400 genotyped donors. Among a few hundred genotyped donors of the cohort, an average of roughly 240,000 unique TCR beta nucleotide sequences were sequenced per donor, around 20% of them non-productive. What the research found in general, with its limitations: It was suggested by the authors that the approach could potentially be generalized to other disease states and immunological phenotypes. Linkage disequilibrium might explain the correlated functional status among segregating V segments, but an unknown experimental factor could not be excluded. Compared with equally common non-associated chains, HLA-associated TCR beta chains in a later analysis were more clonally expanded and had lower generation probabilities. The presence/absence analyses assumed that sequencing depth was roughly uniform across donors, and that assumption may not be true. According to a later genetic analysis, donors in an Asian-associated ancestry cluster had fewer N-insertions in productive TCRs than the roughly 700-donor mean. A cluster of highly shared sequence variants was judged likely to represent a technical artifact of the sequencing pipeline. In this cohort, only TCR beta chains were sequenced, and detectable features were limited by the absence of alpha or paired-chain data. Cytomegalovirus status was reported to be diagnosed by the classifier with high specificity and sensitivity in both the original and validation cohorts. According to a later analysis, TCR association rates differed among HLA loci, with DRB1 alleles showing the most associated TCRs and HLA-C alleles showing the fewest. A few of the identified cytomegalovirus-associated TCR beta chains were confirmed in vitro to be specific for cytomegalovirus antigens. Some IMGT-functional V segments, including TRBV6-2 and TRBV6-3, could not be distinguished by the 87-base-pair reads and were therefore excluded. HLA typing was unavailable for some donors at each locus, so association tests used only the typed subset. A further reported finding was that TCR beta sequences accurately predicted the HLA-A and HLA-B alleles for most subjects in the first cohort. According to a later analysis, parvovirus B19, influenza, CMV and Epstein-Barr virus appeared linked to several top co-occurrence clusters. In an earlier analysis of around 500 of the donors, most TCR beta V segments appeared in productive rearrangements about 87% or about 30% of the time, broadly matching IMGT annotations. A later analysis associated 17,000 or so TCR beta sequences with specific HLA alleles at a false discovery rate of 0.05. Because counts were too low, about 15 rarely observed V segments, including chromosome 9 orphons, were left out of the earlier analysis of 587 of the donors. For the cohort, immune exposure information was limited to CMV serostatus. According to a later analysis, most CMV-associated TCR beta chains appeared to be HLA-restricted, and the HLA associations seemed to be driven largely by CMV exposure. Most TCR sequences were observed very rarely across donors, whereas some public TCRs were present in many individuals. A total of about 150 TCR beta chains were listed by the study as associated with cytomegalovirus. In a later genetic analysis, a missense DCLRE1C variant was associated with V-gene and J-gene trimming of TCR beta chains, and the association was replicated in an independent cohort. Strong co-occurrence of HLA alleles, especially DR and DQ, made assigning TCR associations to individual alleles difficult.

Taken from the germline V gene, the CDR1 and CDR2 loops are SNHLY and FYNNEI. Cut back by 4 bases and 0 bases, the V and J ends lie 16 bases apart. The CDR3 numbers 16 residues from cysteine through phenylalanine. Just CDR3 DNA is preserved here, 48 bases in frame from base 1. The cohort was made up of under 800 healthy bone marrow donors. Cohort members were all nominally healthy when sampled, although unrecorded immune exposures were likely present. The donor was CMV seropositive and belonged to the group of some 290 seropositive cohort members. Every donor gave a peripheral blood sample, and the peripheral blood mononuclear cells from that sample were used for TCR beta sequencing. The Qiagen DNeasy Blood Extraction Kit was used to extract genomic DNA from the blood cell samples. Libraries were made using the immunoSEQ multiplex PCR assay. For the multiplex PCR, a mixture combining 60 forward primers for TCR Vbeta segments and 13 reverse primers for TCR Jbeta segments was used. The CDR3 region of rearranged TCR beta genes was amplified from genomic DNA by a multiplex PCR assay. The Illumina HiSeq System was used to sequence the amplified TCR beta libraries as 87-base-pair reads. The original pipeline was this. In a later analysis, roughly 80 million unique TCR beta chains were counted across the approximately 620 repertoires, and roughly 9.9 million of these chains were shared by at least two donors. A nearest-neighbor algorithm error-corrected the raw reads and collapsed the reads into unique sequences, merging closely related sequences to remove PCR and sequencing errors. Alignment of CDR3 sequences to IMGT reference sequences was used to assign V, D and J gene segments. For a sequence to be retained, a match of at least six nucleotides was required to both a V gene segment and a J gene segment. Rearrangements were called productive when the CDR3 lacked stop codons and stayed in frame with V and J; all others were non-productive. CDR3 was defined according to IMGT convention as the region running from the second conserved V-encoded cysteine to the conserved J-encoded phenylalanine. In an earlier analysis of approximately 500 of the donors, sequences lacking an unambiguous match to a single V gene segment were excluded. An earlier analysis of several hundred of the donors called V segments functional above 56.7% productive rearrangements and segregating when the between-donor standard deviation exceeded 5%. A statistical classification framework was built for diagnosing cytomegalovirus status from the catalog of TCR beta chain sequences. In a later analysis, TCR nucleotide sequences were compared against IMGT/GENE-DB human TR gene sequences so that V and J genes could be assigned. In a later analysis, CDR3 sequences and most-parsimonious VDJ recombination scenarios were assigned using the TCRdist pipeline. In a later analysis, every TCR beta chain was defined by the combination of its CDR3 amino acid sequence and its V-gene family, and reads without a unique V-gene family were dropped. As a way to deal with suspected cross-contamination and a sequencing artifact, a later analysis dropped under 600 nucleotide sequences that were highly shared and had low generation probability. For each public chain, a later analysis derived a clonal expansion index from normalized ranks of inferred template counts within each repertoire. In a later analysis, generation probabilities were computed with a VDJ recombination model fitted to out-of-frame rearrangements, and the resulting probabilities were checked against IGoR. A later analysis scored TCR-TCR, TCR-HLA and TCR-CMV co-occurrence with hypergeometric tests, applying a repertoire-size bias correction to TCR pairs. In a later analysis, false discovery rates were estimated by permuting HLA or CMV assignments 20 times. A later analysis grouped co-occurring TCRs with DBSCAN, adding TCRdist sequence similarity when clustering within HLA-allele-positive subsets. Co-occurrence clustering excluded repertoires with fewer than 30,000 or more than 120,000 public chains, plus five with anomalous nucleotide sharing. TCRdb holds this immuneACCESS table with in-frame rearrangements only. Some clones are missing; in checked studies, unresolved V genes explain under half, and the rest has no known cause. The D gene and trimming were derived from the DNA, and the V and J assignments and clone size from that table. This sample comprises around 190,000 clones, approximately 80% of them detected only once. Approximately 14% of the sample is in the top ten clones.

Worth noting for this clone: The antigen this receptor binds is unknown. No quality values exist for individual bases; no much larger clone is one base distant.

The sequence is built from TRBV2 and TRBJ2-7, and the D gene may be TRBD1, 5 bases matching. The sequencing sample was made of PBMCs. The clonotype originates from a woman in her twenties or thirties in good health and CMV-seropositive. The CDR3 reads as follows: CASSVPRTQSSYEQYF. In nucleotides, the sequence is TGTGCCAGCAGTGTACCCAGGACACAGAGCTCCTACGAGCAGTACTTC.